A selection of T cell receptor beta chains follows, all from one sample in a study of cytomegalovirus exposure and HLA in healthy donors. TCRdb's copy holds only in-frame clones and misses some; the assay was immunoSEQ multiplex PCR. This sample carries approximately 160,000 clones, around 77% of them seen once, and the ten largest clones take roughly 1.7%. Sequenced input: PBMCs. These receptors came from a woman younger than 45 in good health and CMV-seronegative. The CDR3 runs from the conserved cysteine through the conserved F or W. The order of the fields is J gene, D gene, clone size, V gene, CDR3 protein, CDR3 DNA. The D gene is left open where the match is weak. Clone size is stated in some rows and not others, as once, few, many or a class when expanded.

j_call: TRBJ1-5
d_call: -
clone_size: -
v_call: TRBV6-5
cdr3_aa: CASRLHNNQPQHF
cdr3_nt: TGTGCCAGCAGGCTCCACAACAATCAGCCCCAGCATTTT

j_call: TRBJ1-2
d_call: -
clone_size: -
v_call: TRBV4-1
cdr3_aa: CASSQDARAHRGYTF
cdr3_nt: TGCGCCAGCAGCCAAGATGCCAGGGCCCATCGTGGCTACACCTTC

j_call: TRBJ1-1
d_call: TRBD1
clone_size: -
v_call: TRBV19
cdr3_aa: CASRTGDKLVNTEAFF
cdr3_nt: TGTGCCAGTAGGACAGGGGACAAGCTGGTGAACACTGAAGCTTTCTTT

j_call: TRBJ1-2
d_call: TRBD1
clone_size: -
v_call: TRBV6-5
cdr3_aa: CASRDRGGYTF
cdr3_nt: TGTGCCAGCAGGGACAGGGGTGGCTACACCTTC

j_call: TRBJ1-1
d_call: -
clone_size: few
v_call: TRBV7-9
cdr3_aa: CASSSHTGNTEAFF
cdr3_nt: TGTGCCAGCAGCTCACACACAGGGAACACTGAAGCTTTCTTT

j_call: TRBJ1-5
d_call: TRBD1
clone_size: -
v_call: TRBV27
cdr3_aa: CASSLLSLTGDNQPQHF
cdr3_nt: TGTGCCAGCAGTTTATTGTCCCTTACAGGGGACAATCAGCCCCAGCATTTT

j_call: TRBJ2-3
d_call: -
clone_size: few
v_call: TRBV7-9
cdr3_aa: CASSLARLGVGDTQYF
cdr3_nt: TGTGCCAGCAGCTTAGCGCGTCTAGGCGTGGGAGATACGCAGTATTTT

j_call: TRBJ2-7
d_call: -
clone_size: -
v_call: TRBV7-7
cdr3_aa: CASSLGGGYEQYF
cdr3_nt: TGTGCTAGCAGCTTAGGCGGAGGGTACGAGCAGTACTTC

j_call: TRBJ1-1
d_call: -
clone_size: -
v_call: TRBV15
cdr3_aa: CATTYRANTEAFF
cdr3_nt: TGTGCCACCACATACAGGGCGAACACTGAAGCTTTCTTT

j_call: TRBJ1-1
d_call: TRBD1
clone_size: -
v_call: TRBV7-8
cdr3_aa: CASSPRTGVRTEAFF
cdr3_nt: TGTGCCAGCAGCCCCCGGACAGGGGTAAGAACTGAAGCTTTCTTT

j_call: TRBJ2-3
d_call: -
clone_size: -
v_call: TRBV13
cdr3_aa: CASSPLTLDTQYF
cdr3_nt: TGTGCCAGCAGCCCATTGACATTAGATACGCAGTATTTT